The sequence of this TCR beta chain was determined in a study of T cell responses to AZD1222 COVID-19 vaccine. Regarding the study as a whole: Of the AZD1222 recipients, only 5 to 7 were seropositive at baseline. Researchers took repertoire samples only after the peak T cell response had come. Nearly half of spike-specific TCRs reportedly target unmutated variant regions. When two AZD1222 doses had been given, Spike-specific TCR breadth and depth rose.

Germline V gene lookup returns CDR1 SGHNT and CDR2 YENEEA. This CDR3 comprises 16 residues. V lost 1 base to trimming and J lost 10 bases; unmatched junction nucleotides: 12. The count of this clone is one. Its antigen remains unidentified. Clones were sequenced by immunoSEQ multiplex PCR, and TCRdb holds only the in-frame ones, with some missing. The profile shows about 110,000 clones, roughly 90% of them singletons. The sample consisted of peripheral blood, taken on day 0 of AZD1222 vaccination. The V call is TRBV11-3, the J call TRBJ2-1; TRBD2 matches at 8 bases. The clonotype originates from an adult in good health. CDR3 region: CASSLGTGGPREEQFF. CDR3 bases: TGTGCCAGCAGCTTAGGTACGGGAGGGCCACGAGAAGAGCAGTTCTTC. Full variable domain (outside the CDR3, taken from reference TRBV11-3 and TRBJ2-1): EAGVVQSPRYKIIEKKQPVAFWCNPISGHNTLYWYLQNLGQGPELLIRYENEEAVDDSQLPKDRFSAERLKGVDSTLKIQPAELGDSAVYLCASSLGTGGPREEQFFGPGTRLTVL.